Described below is a single T cell receptor beta chain sequence and its context. There are a few counts of this clone. The clone's antigen remains unknown. Base quality data are lacking; no much larger clone is found one base away. Donors were healthy HIV-negative adults with no recently reported acute infections or vaccinations. All donors were Caucasian adults living in Nashville, Tennessee, USA. For unsorted samples, roughly 86 million PBMCs were counted and genomic DNA was extracted with the QIAamp DNA Blood Mini kit. Blood was obtained by leukapheresis, after which PBMCs were separated by Ficoll-Histopaque density gradient centrifugation and cryopreserved in liquid nitrogen vapor phase. From its cysteine to its phenylalanine, the CDR3 spans 14 amino acids. Solely the CDR3 DNA is kept, with 42 bases framed from the first base. V lost 7 bases and J lost 7 bases, and the count of bases not matched to a germline gene is 12. As encoded in the germline V gene, CDR1 is SQVTM while CDR2 is ANQGSEA.

The entry originates in a study of shared clonotypes between healthy human individuals (dated by TCRdb to 2019 to 2021). The study in broad terms: Three men and a couple of women, aged 18 to 49 years, made up the cohort. Libraries were prepared and TCR repertoires were sequenced by different laboratories using diverse techniques, in order to increase sequencing depth and limit assay-specific biases. The study deeply sequenced blood TCR repertoires of 5 or 6 healthy adults to estimate repertoire size and the extent of clonotype sharing between individuals. Between about 0.85 and 9.5 billion PBMCs per donor were obtained by leukapheresis.

The study at large found these results: The small number of donors limited the genetic and exposure-history diversity represented. Sampling was limited to blood, and TCR repertoires in tissue likely differ from TCR repertoires in blood. Pairwise subsampling indicated that sequencing depth was expected to affect the degree of clonotype sharing among donors.

Using the deep immunoSEQ assay, TCR CDR3 regions were amplified from genomic DNA by multiplex PCR. Extracted genomic DNA from each cell subset was distributed evenly across all wells of several immunoSEQ 96-well plates, and each plate was treated as a replicate. For unsorted PBMC, approximately 0.3 ug of genomic DNA, equivalent to about 32,000 T cell genomes, went into each replicate PCR. Unsorted PBMC genomic DNA was sequenced across ten immunoSEQ deep assay plates. The purified libraries were quantified using a Qubit 3.0 fluorometer, sized with a Bioanalyzer 2100, and then quantified again using the KAPA Library Quantification kit. Every immunoSEQ 96-well plate was sequenced on a separate single-read 150-cycle Illumina NextSeq 550 flow cell. The original methods were these. Because the immunoSEQ output included only junctional sequences and no quality scores, the filtering could not be the same as the filtering used for full-length reads. Sequences were annotated with PyIR, a Python wrapper for IgBLAST v1.9, using IMGT germline references to assign V/J genes and CDR3. Reads were filtered out if the reads had weak V/J assignments (E-value above 1e-6), no CDR3, stop codons, out-of-frame junctions, or ambiguous translated residues. V3J clonotypes were defined as sequences sharing the same inferred V gene, J gene, and CDR3 amino acid sequence. Percentage overlap between repertoires was calculated by dividing the number of shared unique clonotypes by the size of the smaller repertoire. Repertoire richness was assessed with RTK rarefaction, the Chao1 estimator, and Recon v2.1 estimates of unobserved clonotypes. TCRdb mirrors the immuneACCESS table, restricted to in-frame sequences. Some clones are absent from its copies; in checked studies, under half trace to an unresolved V gene, and the reason for the others is unknown. Clone size and V and J calls were adopted from that table, with D and trimming inferred from the DNA. Across this sample there are a few hundred thousand clones, with approximately 77% seen only once. The ten largest clones take up about 12% of the sample.

The chain joins TRBV29-1 to TRBJ2-5; TRBD1 lines up with 10 middle nucleotides. Material: PBMCs. This TCR was sampled from a woman aged 35 to 49 in good health. Some clones in this sample may be carry-over from other donors' samples. The encoded CDR3 is CSALGTGASVTQYF. The DNA reads TGCAGCGCCCTGGGGACAGGGGCCTCCGTGACCCAGTACTTC. Reference TRBV29-1 and TRBJ2-5 genes cover what lies past the CDR3, so the full variable domain is SAVISQKPSRDICQRGTSLTIQCQVDSQVTMMFWYRQQPGQSLTLIATANQGSEATYESGFVIDKFPISRPNLTFSTLTVSNMSPEDSSIYLCSALGTGASVTQYFGPGTRLLVL.